This T cell receptor beta chain originates from a study of CD8 T cells in Susac syndrome. Germline lookup yields CDR1 SEHNR and CDR2 FQNEAQ (reference sequence). The CDR3 runs 15 residues. Deletions cut 5 bases from V and 1 base from J, with 11 bases between. Blood CD8+ and CD4+ T cells underwent high-throughput TCR beta sequencing. The table lists this clonotype with a count of one. It was with random hexamers that about 0.45 to 1 ug RNA was reverse transcribed. TCRdb ran MiXCR on the immunoSEQ multiplex PCR reads and lists one entry per CDR3 protein. This table has approximately 280,000 distinct CDR3 sequences, about 85% appearing once.

The sequenced sample was CD8+ T cells from PBMCs. The V call is TRBV7-9, the J call TRBJ2-2; perhaps TRBD1 as D (6 bases). The receptor comes from a human donor with multiple sclerosis. CDR3 region: CASSTKTGNTGELFF. DNA of the CDR3: TGTGCCAGCAGCACCAAGACAGGGAACACCGGGGAGCTGTTTTTT.